The 2 T cell receptor beta chains listed next were all sequenced from one sample in a study of T cells in Graves' hyperthyroidism and ophthalmopathy. What was amplified from RNA transcripts were TCR beta CDR3 regions. The TCR CDR3 was amplified in a first-round RT-PCR using the HTBI primer set. One entry per CDR3 protein, called by TCRdb with MiXCR from the multiplex PCR reads. The data show 400,000 to 500,000 distinct CDR3 sequences, roughly 15% seen once. Material: blood. All receptors come from a young woman with Graves' hyperthyroidism.

This clonotype came up many times. This sequence joins TRBV28 and TRBJ2-7; the D gene is possibly TRBD1 (5 bases). V dropped 9 bases and J dropped 4 bases, with 19 bases sitting between them. This CDR3 comprises 14 residues. Germline V gene data show CDR1 as MDHEN and CDR2 as SYDVKM. The DNA for the CDR3 is TGTGCCAGTTTCTCCCAGGGCGCCGGATACGAGCAGTACTTC. This encodes CASFSQGAGYEQYF.

This clonotype was detected ten times or more. The genes are TRBV11-2 and TRBJ1-6, with 8 nucleotides matching TRBD1. Trimming took 5 bases from V and 10 from J; bases not matched to a gene: 7. This CDR3 spans 14 amino acids. Per the germline V gene, CDR1 is SGHAT and CDR2 is FQNNGV. CDR3 coding DNA: TGTGCCAGCAGCGCGGACAGGGAAGCCTCACCCCTCCACTTT. Translated, it gives CASSADREASPLHF. Using reference TRBV11-2 and TRBJ1-6 for the parts outside the CDR3, the full variable domain is EAGVAQSPRYKIIEKRQSVAFWCNPISGHATLYWYQQILGQGPKLLIQFQNNGVVDDSQLPKDRFSAERLKGVDSTLKIQPAKLEDSAVYLCASSADREASPLHFGNGTRLTVT.